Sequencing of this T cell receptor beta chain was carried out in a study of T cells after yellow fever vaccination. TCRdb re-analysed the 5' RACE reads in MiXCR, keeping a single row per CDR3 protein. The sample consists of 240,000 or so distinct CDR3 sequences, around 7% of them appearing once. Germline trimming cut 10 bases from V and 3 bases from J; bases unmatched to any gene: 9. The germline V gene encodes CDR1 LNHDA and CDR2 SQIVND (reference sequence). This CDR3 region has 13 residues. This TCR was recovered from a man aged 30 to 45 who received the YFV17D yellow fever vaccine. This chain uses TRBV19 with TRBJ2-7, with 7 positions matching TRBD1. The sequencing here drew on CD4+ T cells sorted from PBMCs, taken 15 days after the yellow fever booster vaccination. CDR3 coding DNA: TGTGCCACCCGGGACAGCCGGAACTACGAGCAGTACTTC. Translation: CATRDSRNYEQYF.